This T cell receptor (beta chain) was recovered during a study of technical replicates of blood from a few donors. The CDR3 is made up of 12 amino acids. Germline V gene data show CDR1 as GTSNPN and CDR2 as SVGIG (reference sequence). V was cut by 4 bases and J by 2 bases, with 9 bases left in between. Here immunoSEQ multiplex PCR was the method, and the copy in TCRdb shows in-frame clones only, minus some. Of approximately 79,000 clones listed, roughly nine tenths are singletons. The clonotype was recovered from a human donor in good health. Specimen: T cells isolated from PBMCs. The rearrangement uses TRBV30 and TRBJ2-7; D ambiguous. CDR3 sequence: CAWTTSPYEQYF. For the CDR3, the DNA is TGTGCCTGGACAACCAGTCCCTACGAGCAGTACTTC.